The 21 T cell receptor beta chains below were found in one sample sequenced in a study of cytomegalovirus exposure and HLA in healthy donors. PCR employed 60 Vbeta and 13 Jbeta primers. TCRdb's table, derived via immunoSEQ multiplex PCR, lists solely in-frame clones and lacks some. The sample lists fewer than 130,000 clones, 50% to 65% occurring once. The sequenced sample consisted of PBMCs. Receptor source: a man between 25 and 39 years old in good health and CMV-seropositive.

V and J are TRBV14 and TRBJ2-2; D not resolved. V was pared by 3 bases and J by 2 bases, with 4 bases between. The CDR3 has 13 residues. Per the germline V gene, CDR1 is SGHDN and CDR2 is FVKESK. DNA for the CDR3: TGTGCCAGCAGCCACTTAAACACCGGGGAGCTGTTTTTT. This codes for CASSHLNTGELFF. Full variable domain (outside the CDR3, taken from reference TRBV14 and TRBJ2-2): EAGVTQFPSHSVIEKGQTVTLRCDPISGHDNLYWYRRVMGKEIKFLLHFVKESKQDESGMPNNRFLAERTGGTYSTLKVQPAELEDSGVYFCASSHLNTGELFFGEGSRLTVL.

J is TRBJ1-1 and V is TRBV2; weak D call: TRBD1 (6 bases). Germline lookup yields CDR1 SNHLY and CDR2 FYNNEI. The CDR3 is 13 amino acids. The ends were cut back, 7 bases at V and 2 bases at J, with 11 bases in the middle. CDR3 nucleotides: TGTGCCAGCACCAAACAGGGTAACACTGAAGCTTTCTTT. Protein product: CASTKQGNTEAFF.

The sample holds one count of this clone. The chain combines TRBV6-1 with TRBJ1-1, with 7 bases that match TRBD1. Per germline, CDR1 MNHNS and CDR2 SASEGT. The ends lost 7 bases at V and 5 bases at J; junction bases unmatched: 13. The CDR3 has 15 amino acids. The CDR3, as DNA: TGTGCCAGCACTCTATGGGACAGCTGGGATACTGAAGCTTTCTTT. Its translation: CASTLWDSWDTEAFF.

This rearrangement joins TRBV2 to TRBJ1-2; D unresolved. The CDR3 loop spans 13 amino acids. Germline V CDR1 and CDR2: SNHLY, FYNNEI. V lost 5 bases and J 5 bases, leaving 12 bases between the germline ends. In DNA form, the CDR3 reads TGTGCCAGCAGTCTTTCCGGGAATTATGGCTACACCTTC. Translating it yields CASSLSGNYGYTF.

This chain connects TRBV7-7 to TRBJ1-6; no clear D. The CDR3 contains 14 residues. From germline, CDR1 is SSHAT and CDR2 FNYEAQ (reference sequence). CDR3: CGVRSESDNSPLHF. In DNA form, the CDR3 reads TGTGGTGTGCGATCAGAAAGCGATAATTCACCCCTCCACTTT.

V and J are TRBV14 and TRBJ1-1, with 7 bases fitting TRBD1. This CDR3 spans 12 amino acids. The junction had 8 bases not matched to a gene; V was cut back by 5 bases and J by 11 bases. In germline, CDR1 is SGHDN, CDR2 FVKESK. CDR3 in DNA: TGTGCCAGCAGCTCTTCAACAGGGGACGCTTTCTTT. Encoded protein: CASSSSTGDAFF. Complete variable domain (other parts from reference TRBV14 and TRBJ1-1): EAGVTQFPSHSVIEKGQTVTLRCDPISGHDNLYWYRRVMGKEIKFLLHFVKESKQDESGMPNNRFLAERTGGTYSTLKVQPAELEDSGVYFCASSSSTGDAFFGQGTRLTVV.

The chain combines TRBV5-1 with TRBJ2-7; a possible D gene is TRBD1 (6 bases). CDR1 is SGHRS and CDR2 is YFSETQ in the germline V gene. Between the trimmed V and J ends, which lost 0 bases and 2 bases, there was a span of 12 bases. This CDR3 comprises 15 residues. For the CDR3, the DNA is TGCGCCAGCAGCTTGGCCTTCGGGGACACCTACGAGCAGTACTTC. As protein: CASSLAFGDTYEQYF.

This clone occurred once. This chain connects TRBV27 to TRBJ1-2, with TRBD1 matching over 9 bases. This CDR3 comprises 15 residues. Germline values: CDR1 MNHEY, CDR2 SMNVEV (reference sequence). With 6 bases clipped from V and 3 bases from J, the junction kept 8 bases outside the gene matches. For the CDR3, the DNA is TGTGCCAGCAGGGGGGCGGGACAGGGTGACTATGGCTACACCTTC. This encodes CASRGAGQGDYGYTF.

This clone was counted only a few times. This chain uses TRBV19 with TRBJ2-5, with a tentative D call TRBD2 (6 bases). The CDR3 covers 13 residues. V was cut by 6 bases and J by 5 bases, with 13 bases left in between. Germline V lookup: CDR1 LNHDA, CDR2 SQIVND (reference sequence). CDR3 protein: CASSGSSLETQYF. The CDR3 bases are TGTGCCAGTAGCGGGAGTTCCCTCGAGACCCAGTACTTC.

The chain employs TRBV5-8 and TRBJ2-3, with TRBD1 matching over 7 bases. Per the germline V gene, CDR1 is SGHTS and CDR2 is YDEGEE. CDR3 length equals 14 residues. V gave up 8 bases and J gave up 2 bases; unmatched junction bases: 8. The CDR3 protein is CASRGGLHTDTQYF. In DNA, the CDR3 is TGTGCCAGTAGAGGGGGCTTACACACAGATACGCAGTATTTT.

This clone has more than one count but fewer than ten. The genes are TRBV7-3 and TRBJ2-7; D is perhaps TRBD1 (6 bases). The V gene lost 1 base and the J gene lost 5 bases, with 15 bases spanning the gap. This CDR3 comprises 15 residues. The germline V gene encodes CDR1 SGHTA and CDR2 FQGTGA. The CDR3 DNA follows: TGTGCCAGCAGCTTAAGTACAGGGAATAGCCACGAGCAGTACTTC. This codes for CASSLSTGNSHEQYF. Filled out from reference TRBV7-3 and TRBJ2-7, the complete variable domain reads GAGVSQTPSNKVTEKGKYVELRCDPISGHTALYWYRQSLGQGPEFLIYFQGTGAADDSGLPNDRFFAVRPEGSVSTLKIQRTERGDSAVYLCASSLSTGNSHEQYFGPGTRLTVT.

A few counts support this clone. J is TRBJ1-6 and V is TRBV5-1; 9 nucleotides line up with TRBD1. This CDR3 comprises 14 residues. Germline loops: CDR1 SGHRS, CDR2 YFSETQ. Trimming at V came to 4 bases and at J to 9 bases, leaving 5 bases not matched to a gene. The CDR3 spells CASSPGQGSSPLHF. In DNA, the CDR3 is TGCGCCAGCAGCCCCGGACAGGGGAGTTCACCCCTCCACTTT.

In its sample, this clone was seen a few times. J is TRBJ1-2 and V is TRBV4-1, with TRBD1 identical over 7 bases. Germline V gives CDR1 MGHRA, CDR2 YSYEKL. This CDR3 is built from 15 residues. The V and J ends lost 4 bases and 8 bases, in that order; junction bases with no gene match: 13. CDR3 sequence: CASSLPGTDLGGYTF. The CDR3 coding sequence is TGCGCCAGCAGCCTCCCCGGGACAGACTTAGGAGGCTACACCTTC.

This rearrangement joins TRBV2 to TRBJ2-7, with a weak D call TRBD2 (6 bases). V shed 0 bases and J shed 3 bases, with 12 bases lying between them. This CDR3 contains 15 residues. The germline CDR1 and CDR2 sequences are SNHLY and FYNNEI. CDR3 amino acids: CASSEAGGMVYEQYF. Here the CDR3 DNA reads TGTGCCAGCAGTGAAGCCGGGGGAATGGTCTACGAGCAGTACTTC.

This clone appeared once. The V and J genes are TRBV7-9 and TRBJ2-7, with 10 bases that match TRBD1. V trimming: 6 bases; J trimming: 6 bases; junction bases outside the gene matches: 8. The CDR3 runs 14 residues. CDR1 and CDR2 from the germline V gene are SEHNR and FQNEAQ (reference sequence). DNA for the CDR3: TGTGCCAGCAGTTTCGGGACAGGGGTGATCGAGCAGTACTTC. As protein: CASSFGTGVIEQYF.

This clone was recorded a few times. The chain couples TRBV4-1 to TRBJ1-1; maybe TRBD1 (5 bases). This CDR3 spans 15 amino acids. CDR1 and CDR2 (germline): MGHRA, YSYEKL. Between the trimmed V and J ends, which lost 4 bases and 11 bases, there was a span of 23 bases. Written as DNA, the CDR3 is TGCGCCAGCAGCCCAGTTACGGGTTTGTCCAGGGATGCTTTCTTT. It translates to CASSPVTGLSRDAFF.

The CDR3 loop is CASSKLGGQLNNEQFF. The CDR3 DNA reads as TGTGCCAGCAGCAAACTCGGAGGACAGCTAAACAATGAGCAGTTCTTC. The chain carries TRBV9 and TRBJ2-1; D might be TRBD1 (6 bases). The CDR3 spans 16 residues. The germline gives CDR1 SGDLS, CDR2 YYNGEE. V was pared by 4 bases and J by 5 bases, with 19 bases between.

A remark on this clone: One junction end disagrees with the germline gene, perhaps due to a read error. This rearrangement joins TRBV5-4 to TRBJ1-2; TRBD1 aligns across 10 bases. The CDR3 totals 16 residues. Germline V lookup: CDR1 SGHNT, CDR2 YYREEE (reference sequence). The DNA of the CDR3 is TGTGCTAGCAGCTTGGGACAGGGGATGGCTAACTATGGCTACACCTTC. This sequence encodes CASSLGQGMANYGYTF.

The chain combines TRBV5-1 with TRBJ2-7; D is ambiguous. CDR3 size: 12 residues. Germline lookup yields CDR1 SGHRS and CDR2 YFSETQ. Trimming pared 2 bases from V and 3 bases from J, leaving 6 bases between. CDR3 region: CASSFSFYEQYF. The CDR3, as DNA: TGCGCCAGCAGCTTCTCCTTCTACGAGCAGTACTTC.

The chain has TRBV4-1 and TRBJ2-1; 11 bases fit TRBD2. With 4 bases clipped from V and 8 bases from J, the junction kept 7 bases outside the gene matches. Germline lookup yields CDR1 MGHRA and CDR2 YSYEKL. The CDR3 is made up of 15 amino acids. CDR3 sequence: CASSPLAGGPHEQFF. CDR3 DNA sequence: TGCGCCAGCAGCCCATTAGCGGGGGGGCCCCATGAGCAGTTCTTC.

The chain has TRBV5-1 and TRBJ2-3; TRBD2 aligns across 16 bases. CDR1 and CDR2 (germline): SGHRS, YFSETQ. The junction had 9 bases not matched to a gene; V was cut back by 4 bases and J by 4 bases. The CDR3 extends over 18 amino acids. CDR3 in DNA: TGCGCCAGCAGCCAAGGGACTAGCGGGGGGGGTTCGGCAGATACGCAGTATTTT. Its translation: CASSQGTSGGGSADTQYF.